The 20 T cell receptor beta chains listed next were all sequenced from one sample in a study of CD4 T cells in relation to SARS-CoV-2 and coronaviruses. CD4+ T cells from unexposed donors were obtained before the COVID-19 pandemic (2011-2018). Sequenced by immunoSEQ multiplex PCR; TCRdb stores in-frame clones only, minus some. The data contain 60,000 to 80,000 clones, about 90% of them singletons. Sample: memory CD4+ T cells from PBMCs. Receptors were obtained from a human donor in good health.

CDR3 region: CASSPGLAGGPWDTQYF. The CDR3 coding sequence is TGTGCCAGCAGCCCCGGACTAGCGGGAGGGCCGTGGGATACGCAGTATTTT. The V and J genes are TRBV7-3 and TRBJ2-3, with 15 bases that match TRBD2. With V trimmed by 5 bases and J by 6 bases, 9 bases remained unmatched. The CDR3 contains 17 residues. Germline CDR1 reads SGHTA; CDR2 reads FQGTGA.

This clone came up once. This chain uses TRBV21-1 with TRBJ1-2. TRBV21-1 is a pseudogene. There are 17 residues in the CDR3. The CDR3 reads CASTRRWGPAANYGYTF. CDR3 in DNA: TGTGCCAGCACCCGTCGGTGGGGTCCAGCAGCTAACTATGGCTACACCTTC.

V is TRBV29-1 and J is TRBJ2-2, with 7 bases that match TRBD2. The CDR3 length is 16 residues. Germline V gene data show CDR1 as SQVTM and CDR2 as ANQGSEA. V lost 8 bases, J lost 1 base, and 13 bases stayed unmatched. Here the CDR3 reads CSTWGGGGVNTGELFF. The DNA for the CDR3 is TGCAGCACCTGGGGCGGGGGAGGAGTGAACACCGGGGAGCTGTTTTTT.

This rearrangement joins TRBV7-2 to TRBJ2-3; tentatively, D is TRBD1 or TRBD2 (5 bases each). Germline-derived CDR1 and CDR2 are SGHTA and FQGNSA. The length of the CDR3 is 14 residues. V lost 5 bases, J lost 2 bases, and 11 bases lay in between. CDR3 loop: CASSRGGYTDTQYF. CDR3 nucleotides: TGTGCCAGCAGCCGGGGCGGGTACACAGATACGCAGTATTTT.

The rearrangement links TRBV3-1 (or the pseudogene TRBV3-2) to TRBJ1-6; 9 nucleotides match TRBD1. This CDR3 region has 15 residues. The V segment lost 3 bases and the J segment 6 bases; nucleotides outside the gene matches: 3. Germline V gene data show CDR1 as LGHDT and CDR2 as YNNKEL (reference sequence). In DNA, the CDR3 is TGTGCCAGCAGCCACCCGGGACAGGGTAATTCACCCCTCCACTTT. This gives the protein CASSHPGQGNSPLHF.

The chain carries TRBV5-4 and TRBJ2-7, with TRBD2 matching 7 bases. This CDR3 region has 13 residues. After removal of 5 bases from V and 7 bases from J, the junction contained 9 bases not matched to a gene. Germline V gene data show CDR1 as SGHNT and CDR2 as YYREEE (reference sequence). As DNA, the CDR3 is TGTGCCAGCAGTTTGCGACTAGCCGGGGAGCAGTACTTC. Protein sequence: CASSLRLAGEQYF.

There are a few counts of this clone. The chain links TRBV15 to TRBJ2-5; tentatively, D is TRBD1 (6 bases). The CDR3 length is 14 residues. Trimming left V 3 bases short and J 4 bases short, with 12 bases between. Germline V gene lookup returns CDR1 LNHNV and CDR2 YYDKDF (reference sequence). In nucleotides, the CDR3 is TGTGCCACCAGCAGCGCCGGGACATTAGAGACCCAGTACTTC. Translation gives CATSSAGTLETQYF.

The chain carries TRBV30 and TRBJ2-1; D may correspond to TRBD1 or TRBD2 (5 bases each). CDR3 length equals 12 residues. V was cut by 5 bases and J by 15 bases, with 20 bases left in between. CDR1 GTSNPN and CDR2 SVGIG come from the germline V gene (reference sequence). The CDR3 here is CAWDRGAGLRFF. CDR3 sequence (DNA): TGTGCCTGGGATAGAGGGGCGGGCCTGAGGTTCTTC.

The genes are TRBV7-9 and TRBJ2-7; maybe TRBD1 (6 bases). V was clipped by 5 bases and J by 1 base, with 12 bases between them. The V gene's germline CDR1 is SEHNR and CDR2 FQNEAQ (reference sequence). The CDR3 loop spans 14 amino acids. The CDR3 DNA follows: TGTGCCAGCAGCATAACCAGGGGATCCTACGAGCAGTACTTC. Its protein is CASSITRGSYEQYF.

The chain uses TRBV19 and TRBJ2-4, with 9 bases aligning to TRBD1. The germline V gene encodes CDR1 LNHDA and CDR2 SQIVND (reference sequence). The CDR3 extends over 13 amino acids. V lost 10 bases and J lost 6; bases outside the gene matches: 7. CDR3 region: CATLDRGINIQYF. The CDR3 bases are TGTGCCACTTTGGACAGGGGTATAAACATTCAGTACTTC.

V is TRBV5-1 and J is TRBJ2-7; tentatively, D is TRBD1 or TRBD2 (7 bases each). Germline assignment: CDR1 SGHRS and CDR2 YFSETQ. The CDR3 totals 14 residues. Trimming removed 5 bases from V and 5 bases from J, with 17 bases in between. This CDR3 reads CASRGTATSDEQYF. CDR3 DNA sequence: TGCGCCAGCAGGGGGACAGCTACTAGCGACGAGCAGTACTTC.

CDR3 nucleotide sequence: TGTGCCAGCAGCTTTGGGCCAGACAATGAGCAGTTCTTC. Amino acid sequence: CASSFGPDNEQFF. The chain has TRBV7-3 and TRBJ2-1; D gene ambiguous. The germline V gene encodes CDR1 SGHTA and CDR2 FQGTGA. V gave up 3 bases and J gave up 5 bases, with 8 bases separating them. The CDR3 runs to 13 residues. Drawing the rest from reference TRBV7-3 and TRBJ2-1, the complete variable domain is GAGVSQTPSNKVTEKGKYVELRCDPISGHTALYWYRQSLGQGPEFLIYFQGTGAADDSGLPNDRFFAVRPEGSVSTLKIQRTERGDSAVYLCASSFGPDNEQFFGPGTRLTVL.

About this clone: Relative to the germline gene, one junction end is altered; a read error may explain this. The chain joins TRBV6-6 to TRBJ2-1; D is uncertain. In germline, CDR1 is MNHNY, CDR2 SVGAGI (reference sequence). This CDR3 comprises 14 residues. The CDR3 loop reads CASSRRSSHNEQFF. CDR3 nucleotides: TGTGCCAGCAGCAGACGGTCCTCCCACAATGAGCAGTTCTTC.

In DNA form, the CDR3 reads TGTGCCAGCAGTTACAATGCGGGTGAGCAGTTCTTC. Translated, it gives CASSYNAGEQFF. This chain uses TRBV6-6 with TRBJ2-1, with a possible D match to TRBD2 (5 bases). V was pared by 2 bases and J by 9 bases, with 8 bases between. This CDR3 contains 12 residues. Germline CDR1 reads MNHNY; CDR2 reads SVGAGI (reference sequence).

The V call is TRBV6-6, the J call TRBJ2-7; 9 nucleotides line up with TRBD1. Germline loops: CDR1 MNHNY, CDR2 SVGAGI (reference sequence). This CDR3 has 14 residues. The ends lost 6 bases at V and 1 base at J; junction bases unmatched: 4. The CDR3 is CASSLGQGSYEQYF. Here the CDR3 DNA reads TGTGCCAGCAGCCTAGGACAGGGGTCCTACGAGCAGTACTTC.

This clone was recorded a few times. J is TRBJ2-3 and V is TRBV19; 9 bases fit TRBD2. V shed 5 bases, J shed 2 bases, and the junction held 8 bases outside the gene matches. The CDR3 consists of 16 residues. In germline, CDR1 is LNHDA, CDR2 SQIVND (reference sequence). The CDR3 nucleotides read TGTGCCAGTAGTTCCATTCCGGGACTAGCCACAGATACGCAGTATTTT. Its translation is CASSSIPGLATDTQYF. Looking up the rest from reference TRBV19 and TRBJ2-3 gives the full variable domain: DGGITQSPKYLFRKEGQNVTLSCEQNLNHDAMYWYRQDPGQGLRLIYYSQIVNDFQKGDIAEGYSVSREKKESFPLTVTSAQKNPTAFYLCASSSIPGLATDTQYFGPGTRLTVL.

V and J are TRBV7-3 and TRBJ2-3; D not certain. Trimming removed 2 bases from V and 5 bases from J, with 11 bases in between. The CDR3 sequence is 14 residues long. The germline V gene has CDR1 SGHTA and CDR2 FQGTGA. CDR3 in amino acids: CASSLDAGVDTQYF. CDR3 nucleotides: TGTGCCAGCAGCTTAGACGCCGGTGTAGATACGCAGTATTTT.

V and J are TRBV7-2 and TRBJ1-1; 8 bases are shared with TRBD1. Looked up from germline, CDR1 is SGHTA and CDR2 is FQGNSA. J lost 3 bases, V lost 5 bases, and 8 bases had no gene match. This CDR3 is 15 amino acids long. The CDR3 DNA reads as TGTGCCAGCAGCCAGTTTACAGGGGGATACACTGAAGCTTTCTTT. It is translated as CASSQFTGGYTEAFF.

This clone has just one count. This same CDR3 is encoded by further DNA sequences in the sample. This rearrangement joins TRBV3-1 (or the pseudogene TRBV3-2) to TRBJ2-1; D gene ambiguous. The CDR3 is made up of 13 amino acids. The V gene lost 3 bases and the J gene lost 10 bases, with 13 bases spanning the gap. CDR1 and CDR2 (germline): LGHDT, YNNKEL (reference sequence). CDR3 loop: CASSHGYGPEQFF. The CDR3 DNA is TGTGCCAGCAGCCACGGATACGGGCCCGAGCAGTTCTTC.

The chain carries TRBV28 and TRBJ1-2; D remains ambiguous. CDR3 length: 15 residues. Germline CDR1 MDHEN, CDR2 SYDVKM. V was trimmed by 3 bases and J by 3 bases, leaving 14 bases between them. CDR3 coding DNA: TGTGCCAGCAGTTTTAGGGAGAGGGCCTACTATGGCTACACCTTC. Amino acid sequence: CASSFRERAYYGYTF.